The following is a T cell receptor (beta chain) sequence with its context. The data stem from a study of blood T cells in healthy people across ages. Primers used in a second PCR of roughly 7 to 12 cycles were a sample-barcoded 5' primer and a J-beta primer mix. TCRdb reprocessed the 5' RACE reads with MiXCR, giving one entry per CDR3 protein. Here the sample spans 1.5 million to 2 million distinct CDR3 sequences, 25% to 30% being singletons. J gave up 3 bases and V 8 bases, and 7 bases lay outside the gene matches. The CDR3 extends over 14 amino acids. Sequencing was done on a sample of blood. The clonotype was recovered from a woman in her twenties or thirties in good health. The chain joins TRBV12-3 or TRBV12-4 to TRBJ2-3; 8 nucleotides align to TRBD2. CDR3 sequence reads: CASWKRGKTDTQYF. The CDR3 bases are TGTGCCAGCTGGAAGCGGGGGAAGACAGATACGCAGTATTTT.